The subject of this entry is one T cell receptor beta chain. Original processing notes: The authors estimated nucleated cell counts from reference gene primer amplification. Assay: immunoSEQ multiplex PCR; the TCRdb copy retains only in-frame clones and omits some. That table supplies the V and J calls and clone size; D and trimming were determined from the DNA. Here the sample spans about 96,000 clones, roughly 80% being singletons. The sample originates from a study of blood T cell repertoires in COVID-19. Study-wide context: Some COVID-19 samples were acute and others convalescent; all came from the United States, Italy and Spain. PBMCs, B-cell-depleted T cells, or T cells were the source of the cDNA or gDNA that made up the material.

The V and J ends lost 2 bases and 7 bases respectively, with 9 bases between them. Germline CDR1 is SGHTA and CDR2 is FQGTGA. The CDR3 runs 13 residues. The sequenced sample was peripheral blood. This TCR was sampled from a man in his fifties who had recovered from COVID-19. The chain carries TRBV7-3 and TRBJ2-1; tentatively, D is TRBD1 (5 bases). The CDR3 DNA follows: TGTGCCAGCAGCTTAGATAGGGGTAATGAGCAGTTCTTC. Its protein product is CASSLDRGNEQFF. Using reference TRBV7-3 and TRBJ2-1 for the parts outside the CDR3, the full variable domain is GAGVSQTPSNKVTEKGKYVELRCDPISGHTALYWYRQSLGQGPEFLIYFQGTGAADDSGLPNDRFFAVRPEGSVSTLKIQRTERGDSAVYLCASSLDRGNEQFFGPGTRLTVL.